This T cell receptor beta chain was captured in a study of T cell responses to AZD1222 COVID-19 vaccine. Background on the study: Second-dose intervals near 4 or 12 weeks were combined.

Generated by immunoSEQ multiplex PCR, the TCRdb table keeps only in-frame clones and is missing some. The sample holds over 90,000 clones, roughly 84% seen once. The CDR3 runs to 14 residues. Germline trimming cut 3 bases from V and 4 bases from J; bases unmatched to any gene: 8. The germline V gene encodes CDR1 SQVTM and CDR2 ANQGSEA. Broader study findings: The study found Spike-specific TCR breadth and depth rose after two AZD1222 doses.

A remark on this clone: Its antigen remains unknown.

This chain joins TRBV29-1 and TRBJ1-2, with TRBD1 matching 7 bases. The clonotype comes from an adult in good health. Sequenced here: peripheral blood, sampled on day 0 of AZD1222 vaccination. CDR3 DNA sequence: TGCAGCGTTGAGGGAACAGGGGAGGCCTATGGCTACACCTTC. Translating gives CSVEGTGEAYGYTF.